This TCR beta chain was obtained from a study of blood T cell repertoires in COVID-19. As for the study in general: From T cells, B-cell-depleted T cells, or PBMCs came the material, which was cDNA or gDNA.

The trim removed 2 bases at V and 8 bases at J, leaving 5 bases unmatched. The CDR3 extends over 14 amino acids. From germline, CDR1 is SGHTA and CDR2 FQGNSA. The table came from immunoSEQ multiplex PCR; TCRdb's copy has only in-frame clones and leaves some out. The repertoire consists of tens of thousands of clones, with over 75% occurring once and the leading ten covering around 2.9%. This clonotype originated in a man aged 80 or over with acute or convalescent COVID-19. Material: peripheral blood. The chain links TRBV7-2 to TRBJ1-4, with 7 bases fitting TRBD1. The chain's CDR3 is CASSLRQGREKLFF. The CDR3 DNA sequence: TGTGCCAGCAGCTTACGACAGGGTAGGGAAAAACTGTTTTTT.